This T cell receptor (beta chain) came from a study of T cells in Graves' hyperthyroidism and ophthalmopathy. RNA transcripts gave rise to amplified TCR beta CDR3 regions. HTBI primers drove first-round RT-PCR of the TCR CDR3. TCRdb reanalysed the multiplex PCR reads using MiXCR and keeps one entry per CDR3 protein. The data contain about 640,000 distinct CDR3 sequences, around 21% of them singletons. The germline V gene encodes CDR1 SGHRS and CDR2 YFSETQ. The CDR3 totals 17 residues. The ends lost 4 bases at V and 3 bases at J; junction bases unmatched: 8. The rearrangement uses TRBV5-1 and TRBJ1-6; 9 nucleotides agree with TRBD1. The material sequenced was blood. This receptor was identified in a man aged 30 to 45 with Graves' ophthalmopathy. The CDR3 coding sequence is TGCGCCAGCAGCCCGCCGGGACAGGGCCGCTATAATTCACCCCTCCACTTT. Residues: CASSPPGQGRYNSPLHF.